These T cell receptor beta chains were read from a single sample in a study of blood T cell repertoires in COVID-19. Assay used: immunoSEQ multiplex PCR; TCRdb lists only in-frame clones, some missing. The data contain about 460,000 clones, 75% to 90% of them singletons. Specimen: PBMCs or T cells enriched from blood (not recorded which). The receptors originated from a woman aged 55-70 years who had recovered from COVID-19. CDR3s include the opening cysteine and the closing phenylalanine or tryptophan. Each record gives: J gene, V gene, clone size, D gene, CDR3 DNA, CDR3 protein. D genes are given only for firm matches. Only some rows state a clone size, as once, few, many or a class for expanded clones.

j_gene: TRBJ2-5; v_gene: TRBV11-3; abundance: .; d_gene: .; CDR3nt: TGTGCCAGCAGCTTAGGGGCGGGCGAGCAAGAGACCCAGTACTTC; CDR3aa: CASSLGAGEQETQYF
j_gene: TRBJ1-5; v_gene: TRBV27; abundance: once; d_gene: .; CDR3nt: TGTGCCAGCAGTTTTACAGGGTTTAGCAATCAGCCCCAGCATTTT; CDR3aa: CASSFTGFSNQPQHF
j_gene: TRBJ1-3; v_gene: TRBV10-3; abundance: .; d_gene: TRBD1; CDR3nt: TGTGCCACCCACGGACAGGCGAGCTCTGGAAACACCATATATTTT; CDR3aa: CATHGQASSGNTIYF
j_gene: TRBJ1-4; v_gene: TRBV4-1; abundance: few; d_gene: TRBD1; CDR3nt: TGCGCCAGCAGCCAGTCGACAGGGATGAATGAAAAACTGTTTTTT; CDR3aa: CASSQSTGMNEKLFF
j_gene: TRBJ2-7; v_gene: TRBV5-1; abundance: .; d_gene: .; CDR3nt: TGCGCCAGCAGCCTCAGCTCCTACGAGCAGTACTTC; CDR3aa: CASSLSSYEQYF
j_gene: TRBJ2-2; v_gene: TRBV29-1; abundance: .; d_gene: TRBD1; CDR3nt: TGCAGCGTTAGCCGAGGACAGGAAGCCGGGGAGCTGTTTTTT; CDR3aa: CSVSRGQEAGELFF
j_gene: TRBJ2-1; v_gene: TRBV5-4; abundance: .; d_gene: .; CDR3nt: TGTGCCAGCAGCTTCCAACAGGGCGATGAGCAGTTCTTC; CDR3aa: CASSFQQGDEQFF
j_gene: TRBJ1-2; v_gene: TRBV27; abundance: .; d_gene: .; CDR3nt: TGTGCCAGCAGGCTCACGCGGGACGTCTCTAACTATGGCTACACCTTC; CDR3aa: CASRLTRDVSNYGYTF
j_gene: TRBJ2-1; v_gene: TRBV3-1/TRBV3-2; abundance: .; d_gene: TRBD1; CDR3nt: TGTGCCAGCAGCCAAGAGGACAGGGCCTACAATGAGCAGTTCTTC; CDR3aa: CASSQEDRAYNEQFF
j_gene: TRBJ2-7; v_gene: TRBV7-9; abundance: .; d_gene: TRBD2; CDR3nt: TGTGCCAGCAGCGCCATCAGTAGCGGGGGGGGAGCCTCCTACGAGCAGTACTTC; CDR3aa: CASSAISSGGGASYEQYF
j_gene: TRBJ2-3; v_gene: TRBV6-2/TRBV6-3; abundance: .; d_gene: TRBD1; CDR3nt: TGTGCCAGCAGTTACTACGGGACAGGGCCAGATACGCAGTATTTT; CDR3aa: CASSYYGTGPDTQYF
j_gene: TRBJ2-3; v_gene: TRBV7-9; abundance: .; d_gene: TRBD2; CDR3nt: TGTGCCAGCAGCTTGACTAGCGGGGGAGCAGATACGCAGTATTTT; CDR3aa: CASSLTSGGADTQYF
j_gene: TRBJ1-6; v_gene: TRBV18; abundance: once; d_gene: TRBD1; CDR3nt: TGTGCCAGCTCACCGCGGGACAGGGGACCCCAAACCAATTCACCCCTCCACTTT; CDR3aa: CASSPRDRGPQTNSPLHF
j_gene: TRBJ1-5; v_gene: TRBV6-5; abundance: .; d_gene: TRBD1; CDR3nt: TGTGCCAGCATTCTTACAGGGGGGCCCCAGCATTTT; CDR3aa: CASILTGGPQHF
j_gene: TRBJ2-1; v_gene: TRBV3-1/TRBV3-2; abundance: .; d_gene: TRBD2; CDR3nt: TGTGCCAGCAGCCAAAGGACTAGCGGGGGGGGAGGTGAGCAGTTCTTC; CDR3aa: CASSQRTSGGGGEQFF
j_gene: TRBJ2-1; v_gene: TRBV7-2; abundance: .; d_gene: .; CDR3nt: TGTGCCAGCACCTCCCCGGGACTTCAATACAATGAGCAGTTCTTC; CDR3aa: CASTSPGLQYNEQFF
j_gene: TRBJ1-2; v_gene: TRBV5-3; abundance: .; d_gene: .; CDR3nt: TGTGCCAGAAGCTTAAGGGGCCCTAACTATGGCTACACCTTC; CDR3aa: CARSLRGPNYGYTF
j_gene: TRBJ1-3; v_gene: TRBV11-3; abundance: .; d_gene: TRBD1; CDR3nt: TGTGCCAGCAGCTTCGACAGGGGGCCTGGAAACACCATATATTTT; CDR3aa: CASSFDRGPGNTIYF
j_gene: TRBJ1-6; v_gene: TRBV10-3; abundance: .; d_gene: .; CDR3nt: TGTGCCATCAGTGCAACAGACAGACTCAATTCACCCCTCCACTTT; CDR3aa: CAISATDRLNSPLHF
j_gene: TRBJ1-3; v_gene: TRBV27; abundance: .; d_gene: .; CDR3nt: TGTGCCAGCAGTCCCGGACAATTGGGAAACACCATATATTTT; CDR3aa: CASSPGQLGNTIYF
j_gene: TRBJ1-2; v_gene: TRBV6-5; abundance: .; d_gene: .; CDR3nt: TGTGCCAGCAGTTACTCACGGGAATATAACTATGGCTACACCTTC; CDR3aa: CASSYSREYNYGYTF
j_gene: TRBJ2-2; v_gene: TRBV10-3; abundance: .; d_gene: TRBD2; CDR3nt: TGTGCCATCAGGGGGACTAGCAACACCGGGGAGCTGTTTTTT; CDR3aa: CAIRGTSNTGELFF
j_gene: TRBJ1-2; v_gene: TRBV25-1; abundance: .; d_gene: TRBD1; CDR3nt: TGTGCCAGCAGGGAAGGGAATACAGGGGGCCATGGCTACACCTTC; CDR3aa: CASREGNTGGHGYTF
j_gene: TRBJ2-3; v_gene: TRBV27; abundance: .; d_gene: .; CDR3nt: TGTGCCAGCAGTCTACGGACACTTCTCACAGATACGCAGTATTTT; CDR3aa: CASSLRTLLTDTQYF
j_gene: TRBJ1-1; v_gene: TRBV3-1/TRBV3-2; abundance: few; d_gene: .; CDR3nt: TGTGCCAGCAGCCTAAGACAGGTGGCAGGGCACACTGAAGCTTTCTTT; CDR3aa: CASSLRQVAGHTEAFF
j_gene: TRBJ1-3; v_gene: TRBV30; abundance: once; d_gene: .; CDR3nt: TGTGCCTGGAGTGTATCGCGGTCAAAAATCTCTGGAAACACCATATATTTT; CDR3aa: CAWSVSRSKISGNTIYF
j_gene: TRBJ1-1; v_gene: TRBV27; abundance: once; d_gene: .; CDR3nt: TGTGCCAGCAATCGGGAGGGACGATTTTCTGAAGCTTTCTTT; CDR3aa: CASNREGRFSEAFF
j_gene: TRBJ1-2; v_gene: TRBV29-1; abundance: .; d_gene: .; CDR3nt: TGCAGCGTTGAGTCGTTGAAAGGGAGCTATGGCTACACCTTC; CDR3aa: CSVESLKGSYGYTF
j_gene: TRBJ1-2; v_gene: TRBV2; abundance: .; d_gene: .; CDR3nt: TGTGCCAGCAGTTCGATAACAGGGAACGGCTACACCTTC; CDR3aa: CASSSITGNGYTF
j_gene: TRBJ2-1; v_gene: TRBV7-2; abundance: .; d_gene: TRBD2; CDR3nt: TGTGCCAGCAGCTTAGGAGCTAGCGGGGGGGGGAATGAGCAGTTCTTC; CDR3aa: CASSLGASGGGNEQFF
j_gene: TRBJ1-1; v_gene: TRBV5-1; abundance: .; d_gene: TRBD1; CDR3nt: TGCGCCAGCAGCCTTACAGGGGGCGCACCTGAAGCTTTCTTT; CDR3aa: CASSLTGGAPEAFF
j_gene: TRBJ1-6; v_gene: TRBV19; abundance: .; d_gene: TRBD1; CDR3nt: TGTGCCAGTAGTATAGCGGGGACAGGGCAATCACCCCTCCACTTT; CDR3aa: CASSIAGTGQSPLHF
j_gene: TRBJ1-6; v_gene: TRBV27; abundance: .; d_gene: TRBD1; CDR3nt: TGTGCCAGCAGTTCAAGGACAGACAGGGGGACATCACCCCTCCACTTT; CDR3aa: CASSSRTDRGTSPLHF